Each of the 20 T cell receptor beta chains below was sequenced from the same sample in a study of identical twins. TCRdb recomputed calls from the 5' RACE reads with MiXCR, one row per CDR3 protein. The repertoire includes 350,000 to 400,000 distinct CDR3 sequences, roughly 10% of them detected once, and approximately 8.9% sits in the top ten. Input material: naive T cells sorted from blood. The receptors shown here come from a woman aged 50 to 60 in good health.

The chain has TRBV19 and TRBJ2-1, with TRBD2 matching 10 bases. This CDR3 is built from 15 residues. Looked up from germline, CDR1 is LNHDA and CDR2 is SQIVND (reference sequence). V dropped 2 bases and J dropped 6; count of bases not matched to a gene: 4. The CDR3 loop reads CASSILAGVGNEQFF. CDR3 bases: TGTGCCAGTAGTATACTAGCGGGAGTGGGCAATGAGCAGTTCTTC.

The gene calls are TRBV20-1 and TRBJ2-2, with 9 bases that match TRBD2. The V gene end was trimmed by 0 bases and the J gene end by 6 bases; junction bases not matched to a gene: 5. CDR1 and CDR2 from the germline V gene are DFQATT and SNEGSKA (reference sequence). The CDR3 runs to 15 residues. The CDR3 protein is CSARDLAGVSGELFF. In nucleotides, the CDR3 is TGCAGTGCTAGAGATTTAGCGGGAGTCTCCGGGGAGCTGTTTTTT.

This clonotype was counted many times. V usage is TRBV5-1 and J usage is TRBJ2-1; TRBD2 matches at 9 bases. The CDR3 consists of 19 residues. V trimming: 3 bases; J trimming: 1 base; junction bases outside the gene matches: 14. Germline loops: CDR1 SGHRS, CDR2 YFSETQ. CDR3 coding DNA: TGCGCCAGCAGCTCACCACTCGGACTAGCGTTAATATCCTACAATGAGCAGTTCTTC. It codes for CASSSPLGLALISYNEQFF.

This clonotype was recorded a few times. The chain has TRBV18 and TRBJ2-1, with D possibly matching TRBD1 (6 bases). The CDR3 is 14 residues long. Trimming stripped 5 bases from V and 6 bases from J, with 14 bases between. Germline assignment: CDR1 KGHSH and CDR2 LQKENI. The CDR3 bases are TGTGCCAGCTCAAGGGACAACCCTCTCAATGAGCAGTTCTTC. Translated, it gives CASSRDNPLNEQFF.

This chain uses TRBV10-3 with TRBJ2-7; D may be TRBD2 (7 bases). Trimming left V 7 bases short and J 4 bases short, with 20 bases between. The CDR3 is 15 amino acids. Germline-derived CDR1 and CDR2 are ENHRY and SYGVKD. CDR3 DNA sequence: TGTGCCATCACCTGGAGCGTGGGGGGGCCTTACGAGCAGTACGTC. This codes for CAITWSVGGPYEQYV.

This clonotype was seen more than once but under ten times. V usage is TRBV2 and J usage is TRBJ2-3, with D perhaps matching TRBD1 (6 bases). The CDR3 loop spans 14 amino acids. V was trimmed by 3 bases and J by 4 bases, leaving 11 bases between them. The V gene's germline CDR1 is SNHLY and CDR2 FYNNEI. CDR3 nucleotides: TGTGCCAGCAGTGACGACAGGTCTCCAGATACGCAGTATTTT. Its protein is CASSDDRSPDTQYF.

This chain uses TRBV4-1 with TRBJ2-4; D not certain. V dropped 0 bases and J dropped 5 bases, with 2 bases sitting between them. Germline lookup yields CDR1 MGHRA and CDR2 YSYEKL. The CDR3 spans 12 residues. This chain's CDR3 is CASSQEENIQYF. In nucleotides, the CDR3 is TGCGCCAGCAGCCAAGAGGAAAACATTCAGTACTTC.

The table lists this clonotype with many counts. This chain connects TRBV12-3 or TRBV12-4 to TRBJ2-7; no definite D call. Deletions cut 2 bases from V and 2 bases from J, with 10 bases between. The CDR3 length is 14 residues. CDR3 in amino acids: CASSLRVKAYEQYF. CDR3 coding DNA: TGTGCCAGCAGTTTACGGGTTAAAGCCTACGAGCAGTACTTC.

The chain carries TRBV18 and TRBJ1-1; weak D call: TRBD1 (5 bases). V was clipped by 1 base and J by 5 bases, with 20 bases between them. This CDR3 is built from 17 residues. Germline assignment: CDR1 KGHSH and CDR2 LQKENI. CDR3 in amino acids: CASSPRGTGPGNTEAFF. The CDR3 DNA reads TGTGCCAGCTCACCACGGGGAACGGGACCCGGGAATACTGAAGCTTTCTTT.

There are many counts of this clonotype. This chain links TRBV29-1 with TRBJ1-5; TRBD1 is a possible D gene (5 bases). Germline lookup yields CDR1 SQVTM and CDR2 ANQGSEA. Trimming stripped 0 bases from V and 6 bases from J, with 6 bases between. This CDR3 is built from 12 residues. The CDR3 region is CSVEDQGQPQHF. CDR3 coding DNA: TGCAGCGTTGAAGATCAGGGTCAGCCCCAGCATTTT. Using reference TRBV29-1 and TRBJ1-5 for the parts outside the CDR3, the full variable domain is SAVISQKPSRDICQRGTSLTIQCQVDSQVTMMFWYRQQPGQSLTLIATANQGSEATYESGFVIDKFPISRPNLTFSTLTVSNMSPEDSSIYLCSVEDQGQPQHFGDGTRLSIL.

This clonotype turned up a few times. This chain connects TRBV7-6 to TRBJ2-1; weak D call: TRBD2 (5 bases). The germline V and J ends were trimmed by 4 bases and 0 bases, with 10 bases remaining between them. Germline values: CDR1 SGHVS, CDR2 FNYEAQ. The CDR3 has 15 residues. The CDR3 protein is CASSYLASSYNEQFF. In nucleotides, the CDR3 is TGTGCCAGCAGCTATTTAGCGAGCTCCTACAATGAGCAGTTCTTC. Supplemented by reference TRBV7-6 and TRBJ2-1, the full variable domain reads GAGVSQSPRYKVTKRGQDVALRCDPISGHVSLYWYRQALGQGPEFLTYFNYEAQQDKSGLPNDRFSAERPEGSISTLTIQRTEQRDSAMYRCASSYLASSYNEQFFGPGTRLTVL.

At least ten counts were recorded for this clonotype. The rearrangement links TRBV15 to TRBJ2-1, with TRBD1 matching 8 bases. This CDR3 has 16 amino acids. Germline assignment: CDR1 LNHNV and CDR2 YYDKDF (reference sequence). Trimming cost V 6 bases and J 12 bases; bases outside gene matches: 19. In nucleotides, the CDR3 is TGTGCCACCAGTCCATACGTGACAGGGGTGGGGACGCTGCAGTTCTTC. It yields the protein CATSPYVTGVGTLQFF.

This clonotype was found many times. This chain connects TRBV11-2 to TRBJ2-2; D is perhaps TRBD1 (8 bases). This CDR3 has 23 residues. V lost 2 bases, J lost 6 bases, and 37 bases lay in between. Germline loops: CDR1 SGHAT, CDR2 FQNNGV. The CDR3 reads CASSLIRSIGDRIKLRESGELFF. DNA of the CDR3: TGTGCCAGCAGCTTAATCAGGAGTATCGGGGACAGGATTAAATTGCGGGAGTCCGGGGAGCTGTTTTTT. Variable domain in full (rest from reference TRBV11-2 and TRBJ2-2): EAGVAQSPRYKIIEKRQSVAFWCNPISGHATLYWYQQILGQGPKLLIQFQNNGVVDDSQLPKDRFSAERLKGVDSTLKIQPAKLEDSAVYLCASSLIRSIGDRIKLRESGELFFGEGSRLTVL.

The chain joins TRBV19 to TRBJ2-7; D gene unclear. Germline V gives CDR1 LNHDA, CDR2 SQIVND (reference sequence). Between the trimmed V and J ends, which lost 3 bases and 5 bases, there was a span of 14 bases. The CDR3 runs to 14 residues. The CDR3: CASSMSGLFDEQYV. The CDR3 DNA follows: TGTGCCAGTAGTATGAGTGGTTTGTTTGACGAGCAGTACGTC.

V is TRBV12-3 or TRBV12-4 and J is TRBJ2-2; D is unclear. This CDR3 spans 16 amino acids. Trimming left V 6 bases short and J 6 bases short, with 20 bases between. The CDR3 sequence is CASRPSRAPTAGELFF. For the CDR3, the DNA is TGTGCCAGCAGGCCCTCCCGCGCACCAACGGCCGGGGAGCTGTTTTTT.

This clonotype was recorded at least ten times. This chain joins TRBV12-3 or TRBV12-4 and TRBJ2-7; 9 bases agree with TRBD1. J was trimmed by 5 bases and V by 3 bases; bases with no gene match: 11. The CDR3 has 16 amino acids. The CDR3 DNA sequence: TGTGCCAGCAGTTTCTCCTACAGGGGGCGCCCCAACGAGCAGTACGTC. Protein product: CASSFSYRGRPNEQYV.

This clonotype was recorded a few times. The chain joins TRBV28 to TRBJ1-5; D call uncertain. Germline V gives CDR1 MDHEN, CDR2 SYDVKM. The CDR3 spans 15 residues. V was pared by 3 bases and J by 1 base, with 10 bases between. CDR3 region: CASSLAERSNQPQHF. Here the CDR3 DNA reads TGTGCCAGCAGTTTGGCGGAGAGGAGCAATCAGCCCCAGCATTTT.

Only a few counts were recorded for this clonotype. V gene TRBV3-1 combines with J gene TRBJ2-5; 7 nucleotides line up with TRBD2. CDR3 size: 15 residues. Germline assignment: CDR1 LGHDT and CDR2 YNNKEL (reference sequence). The V segment lost 0 bases and the J segment 9 bases; nucleotides outside the gene matches: 10. The CDR3 here is CASSQDGASRGAQYF. Written as DNA, the CDR3 is TGTGCCAGCAGCCAAGACGGGGCCAGCCGGGGGGCCCAGTACTTC.

V gene TRBV6-5 combines with J gene TRBJ2-7; 11 nucleotides line up with TRBD1. V dropped 6 bases and J dropped 0; count of bases not matched to a gene: 10. Germline lookup yields CDR1 MNHEY and CDR2 SVGAGI. The CDR3 totals 17 residues. Here the CDR3 DNA reads TGTGCCAGCAGGAGGTGGACAGGGGGCTCTGGCTCCTACGAGCAGTACTTC. This encodes CASRRWTGGSGSYEQYF.

This clonotype was observed a handful of times. This sequence joins TRBV6-5 and TRBJ2-1, with D tentatively TRBD1 (6 bases). V lost 4 bases, J lost 8 bases, and 9 bases lay in between. The length of the CDR3 is 12 residues. The germline V gene has CDR1 MNHEY and CDR2 SVGAGI. The CDR3 protein is CASSSGVHEQFF. CDR3 sequence (DNA): TGTGCCAGCAGTTCAGGGGTCCATGAGCAGTTCTTC.